Following are 23 T cell receptor beta chains from one sample sequenced in a study of T cells in Graves' hyperthyroidism and ophthalmopathy. Amplification of TCR beta CDR3 regions was performed using RNA transcripts as template. TCR CDR3 underwent first-round RT-PCR with the HTBI primer set. TCRdb recomputed calls from the multiplex PCR reads with MiXCR, one row per CDR3 protein. The repertoire holds fewer than 450,000 distinct CDR3 sequences, with around 15% as singletons. Sequences were obtained from blood. These receptors all stem from a woman aged 55-70 years with Graves' ophthalmopathy.

In this sample, this clonotype turned up many times. The J gene is TRBJ2-5, the V gene TRBV20-1; 9 bases are shared with TRBD2. Per the germline V gene, CDR1 is DFQATT and CDR2 is SNEGSKA (reference sequence). V lost 1 base and J lost 4; bases outside the gene matches: 7. The CDR3 runs to 15 residues. CDR3 loop: CSARGLAGPRETQYF. Written as DNA, the CDR3 is TGCAGTGCTAGAGGTCTAGCGGGACCCAGAGAGACCCAGTACTTC.

This clonotype was recorded at least ten times. CDR3 DNA sequence: TGTGCCAGCAGTTTTGCAGTAGCTAACTATGGCTACACCTTC. Its translation: CASSFAVANYGYTF. V usage is TRBV28 and J usage is TRBJ1-2; D uncertain. Trimming cost V 3 bases and J 0 bases, with 8 bases left between them. This CDR3 contains 14 residues. Germline values: CDR1 MDHEN, CDR2 SYDVKM.

This clonotype occurred many times. V is TRBV20-1 and J is TRBJ2-1, with D unresolved. V lost 3 bases, J lost 5 bases, and 8 bases lay in between. CDR1 and CDR2 (germline): DFQATT, SNEGSKA (reference sequence). The CDR3 covers 12 residues. CDR3 sequence: CSASRPDNEQFF. The DNA for the CDR3 is TGCAGTGCTAGTCGTCCCGACAATGAGCAGTTCTTC.

The chain uses TRBV20-1 and TRBJ1-6; 8 bases line up with TRBD1. The CDR3 sequence is 15 residues long. Trimming removed 6 bases from V and 10 bases from J; junction bases left unmatched: 14. Germline CDR1 and CDR2: DFQATT and SNEGSKA (reference sequence). CDR3 DNA: TGCAGTGCCCGGAGACAGGGGACGACAAACTCACCCCTCCACTTT. Residues: CSARRQGTTNSPLHF.

This clonotype was observed at least ten times. The gene calls are TRBV20-1 and TRBJ2-7; TRBD1 might be the D (6 bases). Trimming stripped 2 bases from V and 4 bases from J, with 21 bases between. This CDR3 spans 16 amino acids. Germline CDR1 reads DFQATT; CDR2 reads SNEGSKA (reference sequence). CDR3 nucleotides: TGCAGTGCTAGACCATCGGGACAACTAAAAAGATACGAGCAGTACTTC. Protein product: CSARPSGQLKRYEQYF.

This clonotype has ten or more counts. The chain employs TRBV20-1 and TRBJ2-7; D perhaps matches TRBD1 (5 bases). The CDR3 spans 15 residues. The V gene's germline CDR1 is DFQATT and CDR2 SNEGSKA (reference sequence). Between the trimmed V and J ends, which lost 0 bases and 2 bases, there was a span of 14 bases. This CDR3 is CSARDPGASTYEQYF. The DNA for the CDR3 is TGCAGTGCTAGAGATCCTGGGGCTAGTACCTACGAGCAGTACTTC.

This clonotype was seen at least ten times. The chain joins TRBV2 to TRBJ1-5; D perhaps matches TRBD1 (6 bases). The germline gives CDR1 SNHLY, CDR2 FYNNEI. The CDR3 has 17 amino acids. Trimming took 3 bases from V and 6 from J, leaving 21 bases between them. The CDR3 bases are TGTGCCAGCAGTGAGGACAGCATGGGGTCGGGGGGTCAGCCCCAGCATTTT. This translates into CASSEDSMGSGGQPQHF. The full variable domain, in which reference TRBV2 and TRBJ1-5 provide the parts outside the CDR3, is EPEVTQTPSHQVTQMGQEVILRCVPISNHLYFYWYRQILGQKVEFLVSFYNNEISEKSEIFDDQFSVERPDGSNFTLKIRSTKLEDSAMYFCASSEDSMGSGGQPQHFGDGTRLSIL.

This clonotype occurred a few times. The rearrangement links TRBV20-1 to TRBJ1-2; no clear D. The germline V gene has CDR1 DFQATT and CDR2 SNEGSKA (reference sequence). The V end lost 0 bases, the J end lost 5 bases, and 7 bases lay between the germline ends. The CDR3 length is 12 residues. The CDR3 reads CSARDLEYGYTF. Written as DNA, the CDR3 is TGCAGTGCTAGAGATCTTGAGTATGGCTACACCTTC.

The chain combines TRBV18 with TRBJ2-1; 7 bases are shared with TRBD1. After removal of 5 bases from V and 0 bases from J, the junction contained 7 bases not matched to a gene. This CDR3 is 16 amino acids long. Germline loops: CDR1 KGHSH, CDR2 LQKENI. CDR3 in DNA: TGTGCCAGCTCAGTAGGACAGGCAAGCTCCTACAATGAGCAGTTCTTC. As protein: CASSVGQASSYNEQFF. Variable domain in full (rest from reference TRBV18 and TRBJ2-1): NAGVMQNPRHLVRRRGQEARLRCSPMKGHSHVYWYRQLPEEGLKFMVYLQKENIIDESGMPKERFSAEFPKEGPSILRIQQVVRGDSAAYFCASSVGQASSYNEQFFGPGTRLTVL.

This clonotype was seen repeatedly, ten times or more. This rearrangement joins TRBV5-5 to TRBJ2-7; D is undetermined. Germline lookup yields CDR1 SGHKS and CDR2 YYEKEE (reference sequence). Between the trimmed V and J ends, which lost 5 bases and 2 bases, there was a span of 17 bases. The CDR3 runs 15 residues. The CDR3 region is CASRLRRELPYEQYF. Here the CDR3 DNA reads TGTGCCAGCAGGCTTAGAAGGGAACTTCCCTACGAGCAGTACTTC. The entire variable domain, with the rest obtained from reference TRBV5-5 and TRBJ2-7, is as follows: DAGVTQSPTHLIKTRGQQVTLRCSPISGHKSVSWYQQVLGQGPQFIFQYYEKEERGRGNFPDRFSARQFPNYSSELNVNALLLGDSALYLCASRLRRELPYEQYFGPGTRLTVT.

This clonotype was found many times. The gene calls are TRBV5-1 and TRBJ2-7, with 9 bases lining up with TRBD2. V lost 4 bases and J lost 5; bases outside the gene matches: 10. Germline loops: CDR1 SGHRS, CDR2 YFSETQ. The CDR3 has 15 residues. CDR3 sequence: CASSPREGGPNEQYF. DNA for the CDR3: TGCGCCAGCAGCCCGCGGGAGGGAGGGCCCAACGAGCAGTACTTC.

The chain carries TRBV6-2 or TRBV6-3 and TRBJ2-1; D not certain. V was shortened by 2 bases and J by 4 bases, with 6 bases between the two germline ends. This CDR3 spans 13 amino acids. Per germline, CDR1 MNHEY and CDR2 SVGEGT. Written as DNA, the CDR3 is TGTGCCAGCAGTTACCGGGTTTACAATGAGCAGTTCTTC. Translation gives CASSYRVYNEQFF.

This clonotype has ten or more counts. The chain carries TRBV3-1 and TRBJ2-3, with 11 bases identical to TRBD1. V lost 4 bases, J lost 6 bases, and 6 bases stayed unmatched. The germline V gene encodes CDR1 LGHDT and CDR2 YNNKEL (reference sequence). The CDR3 sequence is 15 residues long. The DNA for the CDR3 is TGTGCCAGCAGCCCGGGACAGGGGGGGGTGGATACGCAGTATTTT. As protein: CASSPGQGGVDTQYF.

This clonotype was detected many times. V is TRBV7-9 and J is TRBJ1-2; 10 bases line up with TRBD1. Looked up from germline, CDR1 is SEHNR and CDR2 is FQNEAQ (reference sequence). This CDR3 has 18 residues. J lost 1 base, V lost 5 bases, and 13 bases had no gene match. This CDR3 is CASSPQPGTGALNYGYTF. CDR3 coding DNA: TGTGCCAGCAGCCCGCAACCCGGGACAGGGGCTCTTAACTATGGCTACACCTTC.

This clonotype was observed at least ten times. This chain uses TRBV10-3 with TRBJ1-6; D unclear. Trimming stripped 4 bases from V and 10 bases from J, with 14 bases between. Germline CDR1 ENHRY, CDR2 SYGVKD. This CDR3 is built from 14 residues. This CDR3 is CAISGTDGGSPLHF. CDR3 sequence (DNA): TGTGCCATCAGTGGGACGGACGGTGGATCACCCCTCCACTTT.

This clonotype was seen more than once but under ten times. The chain joins TRBV25-1 to TRBJ2-7; weak D call: TRBD1 (6 bases). With 5 bases removed from V and 6 bases from J, the gap between germline ends came to 14 bases. CDR3 length equals 13 residues. CDR1 is MGHDK and CDR2 is SYGVNS in the germline V gene. The CDR3: CASSPGQTPEQYF. As DNA, the CDR3 is TGTGCCAGCAGTCCGGGACAAACTCCCGAGCAGTACTTC.

The CDR3 protein is CASSHGRGGFSTDTQYF. Written as DNA, the CDR3 is TGCGCCAGCAGCCATGGGAGAGGGGGGTTTAGCACAGATACGCAGTATTTT. This chain connects TRBV4-1 to TRBJ2-3; D might be TRBD1 or TRBD2, each matching 6 bases. Trimming removed 3 bases at V and 0 bases at J, with 16 bases between. Per germline, CDR1 MGHRA and CDR2 YSYEKL. The CDR3 has 17 residues.

This clonotype was seen repeatedly, ten times or more. The rearrangement uses TRBV5-1 and TRBJ1-5, with D maybe TRBD1 (5 bases). Trimming pared 0 bases from V and 3 bases from J, leaving 7 bases between. CDR1 is SGHRS, CDR2 YFSETQ, per germline. The CDR3 contains 14 residues. This CDR3 reads CASSLEGANQPQHF. The CDR3 coding sequence is TGCGCCAGCAGCTTGGAAGGGGCCAATCAGCCCCAGCATTTT. The full variable domain, completed using reference TRBV5-1 and TRBJ1-5, is KAGVTQTPRYLIKTRGQQVTLSCSPISGHRSVSWYQQTPGQGLQFLFEYFSETQRNKGNFPGRFSGRQFSNSRSEMNVSTLELGDSALYLCASSLEGANQPQHFGDGTRLSIL.

This clonotype was counted a few times. J is TRBJ1-1 and V is TRBV9; unclear D gene. V gave up 2 bases and J gave up 0 bases, with 14 bases separating them. CDR1 SGDLS and CDR2 YYNGEE come from the germline V gene. The CDR3 sequence is 16 residues long. CDR3 DNA: TGTGCCAGCAGCGTCAGCGGCGGGGTCTTGAACACTGAAGCTTTCTTT. Residues: CASSVSGGVLNTEAFF.

This clonotype showed up just a few times. This chain links TRBV20-1 with TRBJ2-2; D possibly corresponds to TRBD1 (6 bases). CDR1 and CDR2 from the germline V gene are DFQATT and SNEGSKA (reference sequence). This CDR3 contains 13 residues. V was pared by 6 bases and J by 10 bases, with 18 bases between. The CDR3 region has the DNA TGCAGTGCCAGGGTGGGGGCGCTTAAGGAGCTGTTTTTT. This sequence encodes CSARVGALKELFF.

This clonotype was recorded many times. The rearrangement links TRBV30 to TRBJ1-1; possibly TRBD1 for D (6 bases). This CDR3 spans 14 amino acids. Looked up from germline, CDR1 is GTSNPN and CDR2 is SVGIG (reference sequence). V was trimmed by 5 bases and J by 6 bases, leaving 19 bases between them. CDR3 residues: CAWDQTGFGAEAFF. In DNA, the CDR3 is TGTGCCTGGGACCAAACAGGGTTCGGCGCTGAAGCTTTCTTT.

This clonotype was detected ten times or more. The chain combines TRBV11-2 with TRBJ1-1; 7 positions agree with TRBD1. J gave up 6 bases and V 3 bases, and 4 bases lay outside the gene matches. CDR3 length: 13 amino acids. Germline CDR1 reads SGHAT; CDR2 reads FQNNGV. The CDR3 spells CASSFDRVAEAFF. The CDR3 DNA reads TGTGCCAGCAGCTTTGACAGGGTGGCTGAAGCTTTCTTT.

This clonotype has at least ten counts. The chain couples TRBV24-1 to TRBJ2-5; TRBD2 is a possible D gene (5 bases). This CDR3 comprises 13 residues. The germline gives CDR1 KGHDR, CDR2 SFDVKD. Trimming left V 9 bases short and J 1 base short, with 11 bases between. Here the CDR3 DNA reads TGTGCCACCGCGGAGGCGTTCCAAGAGACCCAGTACTTC. Its translation: CATAEAFQETQYF.